This TCR beta chain is from a study of cytomegalovirus exposure and HLA in healthy donors. Study-level results: Indistinguishability led to the exclusion of some V segments, TRBV6-2 and TRBV6-3 included.

With V trimmed by 3 bases and J by 2 bases, 4 bases remained unmatched. The CDR3 is 16 residues long. Germline V lookup: CDR1 KGHSH, CDR2 LQKENI. In its sample, this clone was seen once. The antigen is not known. A multiplex PCR was run with 60 Vbeta primers and 13 Jbeta primers. Using immunoSEQ multiplex PCR, the repertoire was profiled, and TCRdb retains in-frame clones only, with some absent. The sample includes 90,000 or so clones, 82% seen only once; the top ten take about 3.4%. The sequenced sample was PBMCs. The V call is TRBV18, the J call TRBJ2-3; 11 nucleotides line up with TRBD2. The TCR sequence derives from a man aged 25 to 45 in good health and CMV-seropositive. The CDR3 spells CASSPRTSGLTDTQYF. CDR3 DNA sequence: TGTGCCAGCTCACCTAGGACTAGCGGGCTCACAGATACGCAGTATTTT.